These T cell receptor beta chains were read from a single sample in a study of T cells expressing NK-cell markers. No DNA is given; TCRdb re-called the 5' RACE reads and lists each CDR3 protein once. This sample contains approximately 460,000 distinct CDR3 sequences. Sequenced: blood T cells: a sorted CD56 or NKG2C T cell subset, CD4+ or CD8+ T cells, or bulk PBMC T cells (not recorded which). These receptor sequences come from a woman aged 18-70 years in good health. Each CDR3 is given with its conserved first and last residue. Fields, in order: V gene, J gene, CDR3 protein.

v_call: TRBV5-1; j_call: TRBJ2-7; cdr3_aa: CASSFDTAYEQYF
v_call: TRBV7-9; j_call: TRBJ2-2; cdr3_aa: CASRSKGTGELFF
v_call: TRBV7-9; j_call: TRBJ1-2; cdr3_aa: CASSLVGSYYGYTF
v_call: TRBV20-1; j_call: TRBJ2-3; cdr3_aa: CSAPPERRTDTQYF
v_call: TRBV10-3; j_call: TRBJ2-3; cdr3_aa: CAISEGSRDTQYF
v_call: TRBV5-4; j_call: TRBJ2-5; cdr3_aa: CASSFRGGGLQETQYF
v_call: TRBV21-1; j_call: TRBJ2-5; cdr3_aa: CASSKVRRLRQETQYF
v_call: TRBV20-1; j_call: TRBJ2-5; cdr3_aa: CSATRARPPQETQYF
v_call: TRBV12-3/TRBV12-4; j_call: TRBJ1-5; cdr3_aa: CASSAPRGVGNQPQHF
v_call: TRBV20-1; j_call: TRBJ2-1; cdr3_aa: CSARASQVENREQFF
v_call: TRBV7-9; j_call: TRBJ2-3; cdr3_aa: CASSSVPGRTDTQYF
v_call: TRBV7-6; j_call: TRBJ2-3; cdr3_aa: CASSLAVRSTDTQYF
v_call: TRBV6-2/TRBV6-3; j_call: TRBJ1-1; cdr3_aa: CASGDPRGQVIEAFF
v_call: TRBV20-1; j_call: TRBJ2-2; cdr3_aa: CSARRRNTGELFF
v_call: TRBV6-5; j_call: TRBJ2-2; cdr3_aa: CASSYAMRQGHTGELFF
v_call: TRBV7-9; j_call: TRBJ2-1; cdr3_aa: CASSLSFTSYNEQFF
v_call: TRBV12-3/TRBV12-4; j_call: TRBJ2-3; cdr3_aa: CASSFSRGRTDTQYF
v_call: TRBV20-1; j_call: TRBJ2-2; cdr3_aa: CSARPSHTGELFF
v_call: TRBV5-4; j_call: TRBJ2-3; cdr3_aa: CASSFLAGLKTDTQYF
v_call: TRBV2; j_call: TRBJ2-1; cdr3_aa: CASRLLAGRYNEQFF
v_call: TRBV6-2/TRBV6-3; j_call: TRBJ2-2; cdr3_aa: CASRWDRVNTGELFF
v_call: TRBV29-1; j_call: TRBJ1-1; cdr3_aa: CSFGGGKRTEAFF
v_call: TRBV20-1; j_call: TRBJ2-1; cdr3_aa: CSATDFDSTYNEQFF
v_call: TRBV27; j_call: TRBJ1-4; cdr3_aa: CASSLSSRAPANEKLFF
v_call: TRBV28; j_call: TRBJ1-3; cdr3_aa: CASGRASSGNTIYF
v_call: TRBV20-1; j_call: TRBJ2-1; cdr3_aa: CSASRQVRRPNEQFF
v_call: TRBV18; j_call: TRBJ1-6; cdr3_aa: CASSPRDSRSYNSPLHF
v_call: TRBV7-3; j_call: TRBJ2-3; cdr3_aa: CASSLRGRGPRDTQYF
v_call: TRBV12-3/TRBV12-4; j_call: TRBJ2-3; cdr3_aa: CASRPDTRLGPDTQYF
v_call: TRBV6-1; j_call: TRBJ2-1; cdr3_aa: CASSVVASGYNEQFF
v_call: TRBV7-7; j_call: TRBJ2-2; cdr3_aa: CASSAHLAGVSGELFF
v_call: TRBV4-1; j_call: TRBJ2-1; cdr3_aa: CASSLTRDSYNEQFF
v_call: TRBV12-3/TRBV12-4; j_call: TRBJ1-4; cdr3_aa: CASSLNAGEKLFF
v_call: TRBV19; j_call: TRBJ2-2; cdr3_aa: CAGRAVNTGELFF
v_call: TRBV20-1; j_call: TRBJ2-7; cdr3_aa: CSAREGTGSSYEQYF
v_call: TRBV7-2; j_call: TRBJ1-6; cdr3_aa: CASRIDRGQFSPLHF
v_call: TRBV18; j_call: TRBJ1-5; cdr3_aa: CASSHLSGTGHQPQHF